This is a list of T cell receptor beta chains from one sample in a study of T-cell reconstitution after alpha-beta-depleted transplantation in children. Each CDR3 protein gets one entry after TCRdb re-called the PCR reads with MiXCR. The data show 640,000 or so distinct CDR3 sequences, approximately 16% seen once. The sequencing used PBMCs from the stem cell graft donor, collected from the stem cell graft. Receptors originate from a human donor who donated a stem cell graft to a child with acute myeloid leukemia. Both conserved end residues are part of each CDR3. Fields, in order: clone size, J gene, D gene, V gene, CDR3 protein, CDR3 DNA. A D gene is named only where the DNA matches it firmly. For some rows the clone size is stated as once, few or many, or as a class when expanded; others skip it.

abundance: few
j_gene: TRBJ2-5
d_gene: TRBD2
v_gene: TRBV7-2
CDR3aa: CASSFERGGETQYF
CDR3nt: TGTGCCAGCAGCTTTGAACGGGGGGGAGAGACCCAGTACTTC

abundance: many
j_gene: TRBJ2-1
d_gene: TRBD2
v_gene: TRBV20-1
CDR3aa: CSVFSGGVLSYNEQFF
CDR3nt: TGCAGTGTTTTTAGCGGGGGGGTACTTTCCTACAATGAGCAGTTCTTC

abundance: .
j_gene: TRBJ1-1
d_gene: .
v_gene: TRBV18
CDR3aa: CASSPAGSLNTEAFF
CDR3nt: TGTGCCAGCTCACCAGCGGGCAGCTTGAACACTGAAGCTTTCTTT

abundance: few
j_gene: TRBJ2-2
d_gene: .
v_gene: TRBV5-6
CDR3aa: CASSSQVSYNTGELFF
CDR3nt: TGTGCCAGCAGCTCACAGGTGAGCTACAACACCGGGGAGCTGTTTTTT

abundance: few
j_gene: TRBJ1-2
d_gene: TRBD1
v_gene: TRBV7-2
CDR3aa: CASSNRPGQYYGYTF
CDR3nt: TGTGCCAGCAGCAACCGCCCGGGACAGTACTATGGCTACACCTTC

abundance: many
j_gene: TRBJ2-3
d_gene: TRBD2
v_gene: TRBV20-1
CDR3aa: CSSMGLAGGADTQYF
CDR3nt: TGCAGTTCTATGGGACTAGCGGGGGGAGCAGATACGCAGTATTTT

abundance: few
j_gene: TRBJ2-1
d_gene: TRBD2
v_gene: TRBV12-3/TRBV12-4
CDR3aa: CASSFSPFGGGYNEQFF
CDR3nt: TGTGCCAGCAGTTTTAGCCCCTTTGGCGGGGGCTACAATGAGCAGTTCTTC

abundance: many
j_gene: TRBJ1-6
d_gene: .
v_gene: TRBV20-1
CDR3aa: CSARELGGSYNSPLHF
CDR3nt: TGCAGTGCTAGAGAGCTTGGGGGCTCCTATAATTCACCCCTCCACTTT

abundance: .
j_gene: TRBJ1-5
d_gene: .
v_gene: TRBV20-1
CDR3aa: CSARGVRNQPQHF
CDR3nt: TGCAGTGCTAGAGGGGTACGGAATCAGCCCCAGCATTTT

abundance: .
j_gene: TRBJ2-1
d_gene: TRBD1
v_gene: TRBV7-9
CDR3aa: CASSHINRGNEQFF
CDR3nt: TGTGCCAGCAGCCATATCAACAGGGGGAATGAGCAGTTCTTC

abundance: few
j_gene: TRBJ2-7
d_gene: TRBD1
v_gene: TRBV7-6
CDR3aa: CASSLAWDRGQEQYF
CDR3nt: TGTGCCAGCAGCTTAGCCTGGGACAGGGGGCAAGAGCAGTACTTC

abundance: many
j_gene: TRBJ1-1
d_gene: TRBD1
v_gene: TRBV12-3/TRBV12-4
CDR3aa: CASSRTGDTEAFF
CDR3nt: TGTGCCAGCAGTCGAACAGGGGACACTGAAGCTTTCTTT

abundance: many
j_gene: TRBJ2-7
d_gene: .
v_gene: TRBV29-1
CDR3aa: CSVSRGSGSSYEQYF
CDR3nt: TGCAGCGTCTCCAGAGGCAGCGGTAGCTCCTACGAGCAGTACTTC

abundance: .
j_gene: TRBJ1-1
d_gene: .
v_gene: TRBV11-3
CDR3aa: CASSLGEGLGTEAFF
CDR3nt: TGTGCCAGCAGCTTAGGAGAGGGGCTGGGCACTGAAGCTTTCTTT

abundance: few
j_gene: TRBJ2-2
d_gene: .
v_gene: TRBV20-1
CDR3aa: CSARARVAVGELFF
CDR3nt: TGCAGTGCTAGAGCTAGAGTTGCAGTCGGGGAGCTGTTTTTT

abundance: .
j_gene: TRBJ2-2
d_gene: TRBD2
v_gene: TRBV12-3/TRBV12-4
CDR3aa: CASRGLDSSGELFF
CDR3nt: TGTGCCAGCAGGGGACTAGACAGCTCCGGGGAGCTGTTTTTT

abundance: few
j_gene: TRBJ1-1
d_gene: .
v_gene: TRBV20-1
CDR3aa: CSASRFGRETEGAFF
CDR3nt: TGCAGTGCTAGTAGGTTCGGCAGGGAAACGGAAGGAGCTTTCTTT

abundance: .
j_gene: TRBJ1-6
d_gene: .
v_gene: TRBV4-3
CDR3aa: CASSHLQGPLHF
CDR3nt: TGCGCCAGCAGCCACCTTCAAGGGCCCCTCCACTTT

abundance: few
j_gene: TRBJ2-7
d_gene: .
v_gene: TRBV7-2
CDR3aa: CASSSGVRYEQYF
CDR3nt: TGTGCCAGCAGCTCAGGGGTACGCTACGAGCAGTACTTC

abundance: many
j_gene: TRBJ2-3
d_gene: TRBD2
v_gene: TRBV7-2
CDR3aa: CASSTLLAGTDTQYF
CDR3nt: TGTGCCAGCAGCACCTTACTAGCGGGCACAGATACGCAGTATTTT

abundance: few
j_gene: TRBJ1-1
d_gene: .
v_gene: TRBV30
CDR3aa: CAWSVRRSMNTEAFF
CDR3nt: TGTGCCTGGAGTGTCAGGCGGTCCATGAACACTGAAGCTTTCTTT

abundance: few
j_gene: TRBJ2-1
d_gene: TRBD2
v_gene: TRBV5-1
CDR3aa: CASSFGGLADEQFF
CDR3nt: TGCGCCAGCAGCTTTGGAGGACTAGCGGATGAGCAGTTCTTC

abundance: many
j_gene: TRBJ2-7
d_gene: .
v_gene: TRBV20-1
CDR3aa: CSARGSAAYEQYF
CDR3nt: TGCAGTGCTAGGGGGTCCGCGGCCTACGAGCAGTACTTC

abundance: .
j_gene: TRBJ2-3
d_gene: TRBD2
v_gene: TRBV7-8
CDR3aa: CASSPEGYSGRTQYF
CDR3nt: TGTGCCAGCAGCCCAGAGGGGTACAGCGGGAGGACGCAGTATTTT

abundance: .
j_gene: TRBJ2-3
d_gene: .
v_gene: TRBV5-1
CDR3aa: CASSLVGISDTQYF
CDR3nt: TGCGCCAGCAGCTTGGTGGGTATATCAGATACGCAGTATTTT

abundance: .
j_gene: TRBJ1-4
d_gene: TRBD1
v_gene: TRBV7-2
CDR3aa: CASSRGPGQSNEKLFF
CDR3nt: TGTGCCAGCAGCCGCGGCCCGGGACAGAGTAATGAAAAACTGTTTTTT

abundance: .
j_gene: TRBJ2-2
d_gene: .
v_gene: TRBV5-1
CDR3aa: CASSLDLTAGELFF
CDR3nt: TGCGCCAGCAGCTTGGACCTGACAGCCGGGGAGCTGTTTTTT

abundance: many
j_gene: TRBJ1-6
d_gene: .
v_gene: TRBV12-3/TRBV12-4
CDR3aa: CASTRGGLRNSPLHF
CDR3nt: TGTGCCAGCACCCGGGGCGGACTGCGTAATTCACCCCTCCACTTT

abundance: many
j_gene: TRBJ2-1
d_gene: TRBD2
v_gene: TRBV29-1
CDR3aa: CSVLAGGYNEQFF
CDR3nt: TGCAGCGTCCTAGCGGGGGGGTACAATGAGCAGTTCTTC

abundance: many
j_gene: TRBJ1-2
d_gene: .
v_gene: TRBV12-3/TRBV12-4
CDR3aa: CASSSEEWDGYTF
CDR3nt: TGTGCCAGCAGTTCGGAGGAATGGGATGGCTACACCTTC

abundance: few
j_gene: TRBJ2-4
d_gene: .
v_gene: TRBV29-1
CDR3aa: CSVRQTVAKNIQYF
CDR3nt: TGCAGCGTTAGACAGACTGTAGCCAAAAACATTCAGTACTTC